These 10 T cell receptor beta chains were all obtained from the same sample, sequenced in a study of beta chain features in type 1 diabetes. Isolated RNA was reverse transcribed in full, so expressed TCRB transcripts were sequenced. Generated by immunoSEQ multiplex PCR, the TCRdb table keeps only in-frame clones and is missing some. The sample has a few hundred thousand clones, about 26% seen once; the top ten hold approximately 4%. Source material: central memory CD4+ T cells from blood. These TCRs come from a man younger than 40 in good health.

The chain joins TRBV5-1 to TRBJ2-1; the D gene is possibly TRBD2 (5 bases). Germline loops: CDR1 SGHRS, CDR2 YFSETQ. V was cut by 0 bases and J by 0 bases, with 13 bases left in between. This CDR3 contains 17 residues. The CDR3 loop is CASSLELSGSSYNEQFF. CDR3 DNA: TGCGCCAGCAGCTTGGAATTGAGCGGAAGCTCCTACAATGAGCAGTTCTTC. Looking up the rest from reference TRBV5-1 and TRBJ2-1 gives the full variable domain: KAGVTQTPRYLIKTRGQQVTLSCSPISGHRSVSWYQQTPGQGLQFLFEYFSETQRNKGNFPGRFSGRQFSNSRSEMNVSTLELGDSALYLCASSLELSGSSYNEQFFGPGTRLTVL.

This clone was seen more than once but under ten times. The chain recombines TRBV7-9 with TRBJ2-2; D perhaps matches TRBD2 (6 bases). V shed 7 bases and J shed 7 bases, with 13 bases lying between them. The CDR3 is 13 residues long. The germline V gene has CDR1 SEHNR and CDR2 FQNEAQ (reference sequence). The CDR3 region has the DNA TGTGCCAGCAATGGGCGGGACGTCGGGGAGCTGTTTTTT. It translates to CASNGRDVGELFF.

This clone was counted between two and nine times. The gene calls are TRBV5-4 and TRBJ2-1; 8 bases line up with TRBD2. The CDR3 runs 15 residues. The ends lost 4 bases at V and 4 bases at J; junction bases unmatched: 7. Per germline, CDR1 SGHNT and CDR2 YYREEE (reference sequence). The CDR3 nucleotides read TGTGCCAGCAGCCAAACTAGCGGAAAATACAATGAGCAGTTCTTC. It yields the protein CASSQTSGKYNEQFF.

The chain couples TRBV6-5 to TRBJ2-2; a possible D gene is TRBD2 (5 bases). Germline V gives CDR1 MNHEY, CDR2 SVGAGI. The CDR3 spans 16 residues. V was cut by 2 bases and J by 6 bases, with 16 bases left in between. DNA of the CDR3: TGTGCCAGCAGTTACGGTCTGACGGGGTCCGCCGGGGAGCTGTTTTTT. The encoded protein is CASSYGLTGSAGELFF.

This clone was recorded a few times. The CDR3 is CSARGGTGGETQYF. The CDR3 DNA reads as TGCAGCGCTAGGGGAGGGACAGGGGGTGAGACCCAGTACTTC. V and J are TRBV29-1 and TRBJ2-5, with TRBD1 identical over 11 bases. Germline V lookup: CDR1 SQVTM, CDR2 ANQGSEA. This CDR3 is built from 14 residues. J was trimmed by 5 bases and V by 7 bases; bases with no gene match: 9. The full variable domain, its missing parts supplied by reference TRBV29-1 and TRBJ2-5, is SAVISQKPSRDICQRGTSLTIQCQVDSQVTMMFWYRQQPGQSLTLIATANQGSEATYESGFVIDKFPISRPNLTFSTLTVSNMSPEDSSIYLCSARGGTGGETQYFGPGTRLLVL.

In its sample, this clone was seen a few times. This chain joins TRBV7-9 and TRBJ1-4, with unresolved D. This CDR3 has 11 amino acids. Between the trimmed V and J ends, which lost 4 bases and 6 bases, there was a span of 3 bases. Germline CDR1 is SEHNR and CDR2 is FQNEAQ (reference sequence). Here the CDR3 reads CASSWDEKLFF. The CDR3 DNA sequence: TGTGCCAGCAGCTGGGATGAAAAACTGTTTTTT.

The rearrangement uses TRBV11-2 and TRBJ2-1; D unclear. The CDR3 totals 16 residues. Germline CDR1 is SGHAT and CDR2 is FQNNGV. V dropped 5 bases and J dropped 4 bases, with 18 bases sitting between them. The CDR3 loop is CASSLQSAGRYNEQFF. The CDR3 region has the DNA TGTGCCAGCAGCCTCCAGTCGGCAGGCCGATACAATGAGCAGTTCTTC. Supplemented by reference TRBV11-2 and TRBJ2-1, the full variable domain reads EAGVAQSPRYKIIEKRQSVAFWCNPISGHATLYWYQQILGQGPKLLIQFQNNGVVDDSQLPKDRFSAERLKGVDSTLKIQPAKLEDSAVYLCASSLQSAGRYNEQFFGPGTRLTVL.

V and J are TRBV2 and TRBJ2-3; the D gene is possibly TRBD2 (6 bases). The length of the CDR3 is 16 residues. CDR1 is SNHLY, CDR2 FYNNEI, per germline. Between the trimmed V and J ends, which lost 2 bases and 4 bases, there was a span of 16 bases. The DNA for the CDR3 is TGTGCCAGCAGTGAACCACGGGGGTTTAGCCCAGATACGCAGTATTTT. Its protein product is CASSEPRGFSPDTQYF.

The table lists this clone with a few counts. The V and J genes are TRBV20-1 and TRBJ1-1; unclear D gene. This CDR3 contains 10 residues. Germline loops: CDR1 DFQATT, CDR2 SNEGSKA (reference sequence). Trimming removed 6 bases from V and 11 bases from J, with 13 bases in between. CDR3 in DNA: TGCAGTGCGCGGAAGAATGGCGCTTTCTTT. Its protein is CSARKNGAFF.

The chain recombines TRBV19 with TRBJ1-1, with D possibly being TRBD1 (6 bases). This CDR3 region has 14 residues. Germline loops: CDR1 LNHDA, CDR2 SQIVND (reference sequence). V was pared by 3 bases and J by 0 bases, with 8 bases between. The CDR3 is CASSITGMNTEAFF. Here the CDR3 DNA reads TGTGCCAGTAGTATTACAGGGATGAACACTGAAGCTTTCTTT.